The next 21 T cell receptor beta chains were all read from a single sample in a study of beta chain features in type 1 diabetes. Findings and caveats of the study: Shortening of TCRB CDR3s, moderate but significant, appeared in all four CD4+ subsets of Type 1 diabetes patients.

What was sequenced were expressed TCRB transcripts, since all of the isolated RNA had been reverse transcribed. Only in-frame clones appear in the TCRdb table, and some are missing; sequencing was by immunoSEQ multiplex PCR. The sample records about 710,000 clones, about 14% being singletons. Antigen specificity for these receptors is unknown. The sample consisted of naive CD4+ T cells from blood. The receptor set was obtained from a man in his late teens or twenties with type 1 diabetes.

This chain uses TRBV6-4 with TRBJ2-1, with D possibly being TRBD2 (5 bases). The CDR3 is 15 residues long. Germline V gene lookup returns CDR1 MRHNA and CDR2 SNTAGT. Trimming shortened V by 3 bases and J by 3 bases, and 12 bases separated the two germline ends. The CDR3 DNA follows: TGTGCCAGCAGTGAGGTCGGTCGGGACTACAATGAGCAGTTCTTC. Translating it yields CASSEVGRDYNEQFF.

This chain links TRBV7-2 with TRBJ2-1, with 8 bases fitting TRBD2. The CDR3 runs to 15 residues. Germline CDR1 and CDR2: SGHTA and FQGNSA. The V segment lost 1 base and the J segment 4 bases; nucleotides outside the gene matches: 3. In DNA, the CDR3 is TGTGCCAGCAGCTTAGGTGCTAGCGGGTACAATGAGCAGTTCTTC. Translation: CASSLGASGYNEQFF. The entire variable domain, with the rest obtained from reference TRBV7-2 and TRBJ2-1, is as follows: GAGVSQSPSNKVTEKGKDVELRCDPISGHTALYWYRQSLGQGLEFLIYFQGNSAPDKSGLPSDRFSAERTGGSVSTLTIQRTQQEDSAVYLCASSLGASGYNEQFFGPGTRLTVL.

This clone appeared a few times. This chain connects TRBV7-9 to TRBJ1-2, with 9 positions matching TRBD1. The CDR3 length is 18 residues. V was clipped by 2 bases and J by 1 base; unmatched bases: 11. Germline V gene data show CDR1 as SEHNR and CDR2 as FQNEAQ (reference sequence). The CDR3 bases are TGTGCCAGCAGCTTAAAGGGGACAGGGACAATCCTTAACTATGGCTACACCTTC. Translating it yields CASSLKGTGTILNYGYTF.

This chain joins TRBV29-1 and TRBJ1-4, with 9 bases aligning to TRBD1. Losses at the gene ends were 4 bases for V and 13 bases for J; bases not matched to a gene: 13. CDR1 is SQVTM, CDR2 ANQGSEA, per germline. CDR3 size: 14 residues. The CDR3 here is CSVGPPPGQGLLFF. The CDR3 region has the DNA TGCAGCGTTGGGCCTCCACCGGGACAGGGTCTACTGTTTTTT. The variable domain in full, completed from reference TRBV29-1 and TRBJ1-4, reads SAVISQKPSRDICQRGTSLTIQCQVDSQVTMMFWYRQQPGQSLTLIATANQGSEATYESGFVIDKFPISRPNLTFSTLTVSNMSPEDSSIYLCSVGPPPGQGLLFFGSGTQLSVL.

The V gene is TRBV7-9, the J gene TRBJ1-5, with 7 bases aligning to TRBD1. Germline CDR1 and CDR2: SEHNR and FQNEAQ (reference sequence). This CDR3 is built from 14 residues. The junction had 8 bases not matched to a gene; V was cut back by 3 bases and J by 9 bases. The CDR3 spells CASSFEQGIGPQHF. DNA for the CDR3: TGTGCCAGCAGCTTTGAACAGGGGATCGGGCCCCAGCATTTT.

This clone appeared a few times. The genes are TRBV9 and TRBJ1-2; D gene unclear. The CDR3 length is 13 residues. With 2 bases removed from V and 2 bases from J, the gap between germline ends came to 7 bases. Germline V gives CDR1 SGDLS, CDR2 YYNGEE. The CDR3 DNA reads TGTGCCAGCAGCGTGAGCCCAAACTATGGCTACACCTTC. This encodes CASSVSPNYGYTF.

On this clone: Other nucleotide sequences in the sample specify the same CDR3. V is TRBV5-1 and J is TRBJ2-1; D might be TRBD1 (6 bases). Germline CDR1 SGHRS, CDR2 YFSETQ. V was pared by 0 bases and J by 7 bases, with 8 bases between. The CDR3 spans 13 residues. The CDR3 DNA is TGCGCCAGCAGCTTGGGGCAGGGGAATGAGCAGTTCTTC. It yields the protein CASSLGQGNEQFF.

For the CDR3, the DNA is TGTGCCAGCAGCGTAGCCTGGACAGGACGGCTCAGTAATGGCTACACCTTC. This encodes CASSVAWTGRLSNGYTF. The chain couples TRBV9 to TRBJ1-2; TRBD1 agrees at 7 bases. Germline values: CDR1 SGDLS, CDR2 YYNGEE. Unmatched junction bases numbered 14, after V lost 0 bases and J lost 6 bases. The CDR3 length is 17 residues.

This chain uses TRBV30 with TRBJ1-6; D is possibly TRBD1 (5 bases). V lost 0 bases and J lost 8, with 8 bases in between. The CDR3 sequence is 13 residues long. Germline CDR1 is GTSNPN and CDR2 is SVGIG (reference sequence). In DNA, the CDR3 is TGTGCCTGGAGTGTACGGGGGGATTCACCCCTCCACTTT. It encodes CAWSVRGDSPLHF.

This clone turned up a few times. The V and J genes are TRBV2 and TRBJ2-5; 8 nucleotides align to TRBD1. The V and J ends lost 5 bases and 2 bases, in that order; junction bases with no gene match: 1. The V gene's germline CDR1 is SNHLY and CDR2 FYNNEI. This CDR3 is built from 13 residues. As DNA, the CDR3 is TGTGCCAGCAGTCGGACAGGGCAAGAGACCCAGTACTTC. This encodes CASSRTGQETQYF.

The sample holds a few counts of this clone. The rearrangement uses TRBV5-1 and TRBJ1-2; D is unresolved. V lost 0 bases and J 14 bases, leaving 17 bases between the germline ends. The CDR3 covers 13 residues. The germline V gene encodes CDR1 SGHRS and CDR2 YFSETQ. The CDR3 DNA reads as TGCGCCAGCAGCTTGGAAAACCGGGCAGGAATAACCTTC. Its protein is CASSLENRAGITF.

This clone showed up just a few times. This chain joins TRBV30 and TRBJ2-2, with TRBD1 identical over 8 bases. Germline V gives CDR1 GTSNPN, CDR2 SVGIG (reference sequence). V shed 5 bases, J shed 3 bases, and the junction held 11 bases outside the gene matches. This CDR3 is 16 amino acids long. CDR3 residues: CAWDLQGVLDTGELFF. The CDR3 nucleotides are TGTGCCTGGGATCTACAGGGGGTTTTGGACACCGGGGAGCTGTTTTTT.

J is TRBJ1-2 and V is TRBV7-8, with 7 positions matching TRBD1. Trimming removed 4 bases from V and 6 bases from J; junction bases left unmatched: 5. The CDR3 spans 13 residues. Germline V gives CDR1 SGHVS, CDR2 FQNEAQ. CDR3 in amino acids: CASSSQGEDGYTF. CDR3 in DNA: TGTGCCAGCAGCTCCCAGGGGGAGGATGGCTACACCTTC.

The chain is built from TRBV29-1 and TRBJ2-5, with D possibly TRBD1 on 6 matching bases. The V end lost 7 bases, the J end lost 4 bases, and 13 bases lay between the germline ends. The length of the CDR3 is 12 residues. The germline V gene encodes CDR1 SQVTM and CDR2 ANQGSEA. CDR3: CSALQGSETQYF. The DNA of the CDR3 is TGCAGCGCCTTACAGGGTTCAGAGACCCAGTACTTC.

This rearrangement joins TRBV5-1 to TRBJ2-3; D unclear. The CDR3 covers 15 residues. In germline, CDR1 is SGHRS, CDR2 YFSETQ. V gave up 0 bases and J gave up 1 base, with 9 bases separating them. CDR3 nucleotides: TGCGCCAGCAGCTTGGTCGGTTCCGGCACAGATACGCAGTATTTT. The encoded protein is CASSLVGSGTDTQYF. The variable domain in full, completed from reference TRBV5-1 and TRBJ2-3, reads KAGVTQTPRYLIKTRGQQVTLSCSPISGHRSVSWYQQTPGQGLQFLFEYFSETQRNKGNFPGRFSGRQFSNSRSEMNVSTLELGDSALYLCASSLVGSGTDTQYFGPGTRLTVL.

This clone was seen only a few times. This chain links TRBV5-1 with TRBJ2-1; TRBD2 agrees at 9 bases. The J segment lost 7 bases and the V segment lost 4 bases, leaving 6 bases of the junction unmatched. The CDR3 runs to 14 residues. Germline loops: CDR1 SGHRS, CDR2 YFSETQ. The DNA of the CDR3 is TGCGCCAGCAGCCCGCTGACTAGCGGTAATGAGCAGTTCTTC. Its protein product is CASSPLTSGNEQFF.

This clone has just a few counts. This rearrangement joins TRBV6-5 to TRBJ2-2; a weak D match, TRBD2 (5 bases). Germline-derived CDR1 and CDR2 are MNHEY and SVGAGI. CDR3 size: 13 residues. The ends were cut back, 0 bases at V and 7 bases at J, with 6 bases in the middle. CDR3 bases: TGTGCCAGCAGTTACTCGGGAGTCGGGGAGCTGTTTTTT. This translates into CASSYSGVGELFF.

The DNA for the CDR3 is TGTGCCTGGAGAGTACCAGGCGCGAGTGAAAAACTGTTTTTT. Translation: CAWRVPGASEKLFF. V usage is TRBV30 and J usage is TRBJ1-4; D is undetermined. V dropped 3 bases and J dropped 7 bases, with 15 bases sitting between them. Germline assignment: CDR1 GTSNPN and CDR2 SVGIG (reference sequence). This CDR3 is 14 amino acids long.

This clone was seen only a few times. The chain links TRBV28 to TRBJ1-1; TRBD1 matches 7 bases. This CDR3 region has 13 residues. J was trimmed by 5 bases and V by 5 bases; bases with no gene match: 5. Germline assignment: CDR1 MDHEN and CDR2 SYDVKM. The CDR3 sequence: CASSPTGRTEAFF. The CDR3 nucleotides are TGTGCCAGCAGTCCGACAGGGAGGACTGAAGCTTTCTTT.

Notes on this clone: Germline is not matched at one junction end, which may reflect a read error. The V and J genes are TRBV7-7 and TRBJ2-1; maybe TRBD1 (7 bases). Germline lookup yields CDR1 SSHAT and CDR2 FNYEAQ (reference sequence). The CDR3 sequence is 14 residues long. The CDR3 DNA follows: TGTGCTAGCAGCTTTTTCCCAGGGGGAGGTGAGCAGTTCTTC. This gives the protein CASSFFPGGGEQFF.

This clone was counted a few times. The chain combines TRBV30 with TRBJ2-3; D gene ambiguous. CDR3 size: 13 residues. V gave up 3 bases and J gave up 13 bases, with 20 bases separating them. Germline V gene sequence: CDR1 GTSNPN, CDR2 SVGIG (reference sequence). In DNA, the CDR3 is TGTGCCTGGAGCGGAAGGGCCACCGTGAAGAAGTATTTT. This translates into CAWSGRATVKKYF. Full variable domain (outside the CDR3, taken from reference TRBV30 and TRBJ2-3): SQTIHQWPATLVQPVGSPLSLECTVEGTSNPNLYWYRQAAGRGLQLLFYSVGIGQISSEVPQNLSASRPQDRQFILSSKKLLLSDSGFYLCAWSGRATVKKYFGPGTRLTVL.